The 28 T cell receptor beta chains given below trace back to one sample, sequenced in a study of T cell repertoires in cytomegalovirus infection. TCRdb analysed the reads with MiXCR anew, one entry per CDR3 protein. The sample lists approximately 730,000 distinct CDR3 sequences; 33% were seen once. Antigens for these TCRs are unknown. Specimen: cultured PBMCs, collected from culture after CMV antigen stimulation. The receptors here all came from a human donor in good health (CMV status not recorded). Some clones in this sample may be carry-over from other donors' samples.

This clonotype appeared a few times. The chain combines TRBV7-8 with TRBJ1-1, with D possibly TRBD1 on 5 matching bases. The germline V gene has CDR1 SGHVS and CDR2 FQNEAQ. V was cut by 1 base and J by 2 bases, with 11 bases left in between. The CDR3 runs 15 residues. Here the CDR3 reads CASSLGRAINTEAFF. For the CDR3, the DNA is TGTGCCAGCAGCTTAGGCAGGGCTATTAACACTGAAGCTTTCTTT.

This clonotype was picked up a small number of times. The rearrangement joins TRBV10-3 to TRBJ2-3; D perhaps matches TRBD2 (6 bases). V dropped 10 bases and J dropped 0 bases, with 20 bases sitting between them. Germline V CDR1 and CDR2: ENHRY, SYGVKD. This CDR3 comprises 16 residues. In nucleotides, the CDR3 is TGTGCCACAATACCGGGTACGGGACTTAGCACAGATACGCAGTATTTT. It codes for CATIPGTGLSTDTQYF.

This clonotype showed up just a few times. V is TRBV4-1 and J is TRBJ2-3; perhaps TRBD2 as D (6 bases). CDR1 and CDR2 (germline): MGHRA, YSYEKL. This CDR3 comprises 15 residues. V lost 3 bases to trimming and J lost 3 bases, with 13 bases between them. The DNA of the CDR3 is TGCGCCAGCAGCCATCTAGCGCGACCAACAGATACGCAGTATTTT. Translated: CASSHLARPTDTQYF.

The chain couples TRBV7-6 to TRBJ2-2, with D perhaps TRBD1 (6 bases). Looked up from germline, CDR1 is SGHVS and CDR2 is FNYEAQ. This CDR3 contains 17 residues. The germline V and J ends were trimmed by 1 base and 0 bases, with 12 bases remaining between them. The CDR3 region is CASSLEGDGANTGELFF. The CDR3 region has the DNA TGTGCCAGCAGCTTAGAGGGGGACGGCGCGAACACCGGGGAGCTGTTTTTT.

There are a few counts of this clonotype. The V and J genes are TRBV6-2 or TRBV6-3 and TRBJ1-1; TRBD1 is a possible D gene (5 bases). Trimming took off 2 bases at V and 8 bases at J, with 9 bases between the two ends. This CDR3 is 12 amino acids long. Per germline, CDR1 MNHEY and CDR2 SVGEGT. For the CDR3, the DNA is TGTGCCAGCAGTTACCCGGGGGTCGAAGCTTTCTTT. Its protein is CASSYPGVEAFF.

This clonotype was seen repeatedly, ten times or more. The J gene is TRBJ2-7, the V gene TRBV7-2; tentatively, D is TRBD1 (7 bases). This CDR3 has 14 amino acids. V was cut by 5 bases and J by 3 bases, with 14 bases left in between. Germline V gene data show CDR1 as SGHTA and CDR2 as FQGNSA. For the CDR3, the DNA is TGTGCCAGCAGCCCCTCAGGGGGGAACTACGAGCAGTACTTC. Translated: CASSPSGGNYEQYF.

The chain carries TRBV7-2 and TRBJ2-1; 10 bases agree with TRBD1. Germline values: CDR1 SGHTA, CDR2 FQGNSA. This CDR3 has 19 residues. The trim removed 5 bases at V and 7 bases at J, leaving 20 bases unmatched. The CDR3 is CASSRWPVDRGPGLNEQFF. CDR3 nucleotide sequence: TGTGCCAGCAGCCGCTGGCCAGTCGACAGGGGGCCAGGATTAAATGAGCAGTTCTTC.

A few counts support this clonotype. This chain links TRBV12-5 with TRBJ2-3; TRBD1 might be the D (8 bases). Germline V gene data show CDR1 as LGHNT and CDR2 as FRNRAP. The CDR3 is 16 amino acids. V was trimmed by 6 bases and J by 1 base, leaving 17 bases between them. Here the CDR3 DNA reads TGTGCTAGTGGACTAGGACAGGGAGGGGGCACAGATACGCAGTATTTT. Its protein product is CASGLGQGGGTDTQYF.

This clonotype showed up just a few times. The CDR3 coding sequence is TGTGCCAGCAGGCAAAGACTAGCGGGGGGGAAAAATGAGCAGTTCTTC. Residues: CASRQRLAGGKNEQFF. The J gene is TRBJ2-1, the V gene TRBV6-6; 14 positions match TRBD2. CDR1 is MNHNY and CDR2 is SVGAGI in the germline V gene (reference sequence). Trimming removed 6 bases from V and 7 bases from J; junction bases left unmatched: 8. CDR3 length: 16 amino acids.

The rearrangement joins TRBV6-8 to TRBJ2-7, with TRBD1 as a possible D gene (5 bases). The ends were cut back, 8 bases at V and 3 bases at J, with 11 bases in the middle. Germline V gene sequence: CDR1 MNHGY, CDR2 SAAAGT. This CDR3 is 12 amino acids long. CDR3 nucleotide sequence: TGTGCCAGCGGTAGGGGTCACTACGAGCAGTACTTC. Amino acids: CASGRGHYEQYF.

This clonotype was detected ten times or more. The chain links TRBV7-8 to TRBJ1-6; D perhaps matches TRBD1 (5 bases). The CDR3 consists of 15 residues. V lost 3 bases, J lost 3 bases, and 9 bases lay in between. Germline V gives CDR1 SGHVS, CDR2 FQNEAQ. The CDR3 reads CASSFGQGYNSPLHF. The CDR3 DNA sequence: TGTGCCAGCAGCTTTGGGCAGGGCTATAATTCACCCCTCCACTTT.

The table lists this clonotype with a few counts. The chain joins TRBV7-2 to TRBJ1-2; 9 bases align to TRBD1. CDR3 length: 14 residues. Germline V gene data show CDR1 as SGHTA and CDR2 as FQGNSA. With 5 bases clipped from V and 6 bases from J, the junction kept 7 bases outside the gene matches. CDR3 in DNA: TGTGCCAGCAGCAGGCGGGACAGGGCAAATGGCTACACCTTC. As protein: CASSRRDRANGYTF.

This clonotype was recorded a few times. This sequence joins TRBV7-9 and TRBJ1-1, with D uncertain. The ends were cut back, 5 bases at V and 4 bases at J, with 17 bases in the middle. The CDR3 is 15 amino acids. Germline V gene lookup returns CDR1 SEHNR and CDR2 FQNEAQ (reference sequence). The CDR3 reads CASSPLVPIGTEAFF. The CDR3 DNA reads TGTGCCAGCAGCCCATTGGTCCCCATTGGCACTGAAGCTTTCTTT.

This clonotype was picked up many times. The V and J genes are TRBV5-4 and TRBJ1-6, with TRBD1 as a possible D gene (6 bases). V dropped 4 bases and J dropped 8 bases, with 16 bases sitting between them. Germline assignment: CDR1 SGHNT and CDR2 YYREEE (reference sequence). This CDR3 comprises 15 residues. The CDR3 region has the DNA TGTGCCAGCAGCCGCTCTGGACAGACGGATTCACCCCTCCACTTT. Translating gives CASSRSGQTDSPLHF.

The sample holds many counts of this clonotype. The chain uses TRBV7-2 and TRBJ2-2, with D possibly being TRBD1 (6 bases). V shed 3 bases and J shed 7 bases, with 12 bases lying between them. The CDR3 has 14 amino acids. The germline V gene encodes CDR1 SGHTA and CDR2 FQGNSA. The CDR3 region has the DNA TGTGCCAGCAGCTTTACAGGGACGGTCGGGGAGCTGTTTTTT. Its protein product is CASSFTGTVGELFF.

A few counts support this clonotype. This rearrangement joins TRBV7-2 to TRBJ2-5, with D tentatively TRBD2 (7 bases). The CDR3 is 15 amino acids. Germline V gene sequence: CDR1 SGHTA, CDR2 FQGNSA. V lost 0 bases to trimming and J lost 4 bases, with 12 bases between them. The CDR3 sequence: CASSLALGGRETQYF. CDR3 sequence (DNA): TGTGCCAGCAGCTTAGCGCTCGGGGGGCGAGAGACCCAGTACTTC.

This sequence joins TRBV2 and TRBJ2-1; TRBD1 is a possible D gene (6 bases). This CDR3 spans 14 amino acids. V was clipped by 4 bases and J by 6 bases, with 13 bases between them. Germline assignment: CDR1 SNHLY and CDR2 FYNNEI. CDR3 sequence (DNA): TGTGCCAGCAGTGGCCTCAGGGGTCTCAATGAGCAGTTCTTC. It codes for CASSGLRGLNEQFF.

This clonotype was detected a few times. The CDR3, as DNA: TGTGCCAGCAGTGGGAGACAGTGGGACAGGCGAGAGACCCAGTACTTC. This gives the protein CASSGRQWDRRETQYF. The chain carries TRBV6-2 or TRBV6-3 and TRBJ2-5; 8 bases map to TRBD1. Germline CDR1 reads MNHEY; CDR2 reads SVGEGT. The CDR3 runs to 16 residues. V shed 5 bases and J 4 bases; nucleotides not matched to a gene: 12.

This chain joins TRBV7-8 and TRBJ1-4; D is perhaps TRBD1 (5 bases). Deletions cut 1 base from V and 5 bases from J, with 14 bases between. Germline V gene data show CDR1 as SGHVS and CDR2 as FQNEAQ. CDR3 size: 16 residues. The CDR3 region has the DNA TGTGCCAGCAGCTTAGTAATCGGGGGAAAGAATGAAAAACTGTTTTTT. Translated, it gives CASSLVIGGKNEKLFF.

V is TRBV19 and J is TRBJ2-2; 7 bases are a match to TRBD1. The germline V gene encodes CDR1 LNHDA and CDR2 SQIVND (reference sequence). This CDR3 is built from 13 residues. V lost 7 bases, J lost 4 bases, and 3 bases stayed unmatched. In nucleotides, the CDR3 is TGTGCCAGTAACACAGGGGTCACCGGGGAGCTGTTTTTT. It yields the protein CASNTGVTGELFF.

This clonotype has a handful of counts. The rearrangement joins TRBV7-2 to TRBJ1-5, with 7 nucleotides matching TRBD1. CDR3 length: 13 residues. CDR1 is SGHTA, CDR2 FQGNSA, per germline. V trimming: 1 base; J trimming: 13 bases; junction bases outside the gene matches: 7. In DNA, the CDR3 is TGTGCCAGCAGCTTAGTTGGCCGGGACAGACAGCATTTT. Its protein product is CASSLVGRDRQHF. The full variable domain, rest sourced from reference TRBV7-2 and TRBJ1-5, is GAGVSQSPSNKVTEKGKDVELRCDPISGHTALYWYRQSLGQGLEFLIYFQGNSAPDKSGLPSDRFSAERTGGSVSTLTIQRTQQEDSAVYLCASSLVGRDRQHFGDGTRLSIL.

The chain has TRBV28 and TRBJ2-2; TRBD2 aligns across 9 bases. Germline CDR1 is MDHEN and CDR2 is SYDVKM. J gave up 0 bases and V 6 bases, and 2 bases lay outside the gene matches. This CDR3 region has 15 residues. The CDR3 coding sequence is TGTGCCAGCAGGGGCGGGGGGGCGAACACCGGGGAGCTGTTTTTT. Encoded protein: CASRGGGANTGELFF.

This clonotype was observed a few times. The V and J genes are TRBV7-2 and TRBJ1-1; D perhaps matches TRBD1 (6 bases). V lost 3 bases, J lost 5 bases, and 13 bases lay in between. Germline loops: CDR1 SGHTA, CDR2 FQGNSA. The CDR3 covers 14 residues. The CDR3 nucleotides are TGTGCCAGCAGCTTCCCTGGGGGGCGTACTGAAGCTTTCTTT. Protein: CASSFPGGRTEAFF. The whole variable domain, filled in from reference TRBV7-2 and TRBJ1-1, reads GAGVSQSPSNKVTEKGKDVELRCDPISGHTALYWYRQSLGQGLEFLIYFQGNSAPDKSGLPSDRFSAERTGGSVSTLTIQRTQQEDSAVYLCASSFPGGRTEAFFGQGTRLTVV.

In its sample, this clonotype was seen a few times. The chain is built from TRBV2 and TRBJ1-4; 7 positions match TRBD1. The germline gives CDR1 SNHLY, CDR2 FYNNEI. V shed 5 bases, J shed 8 bases, and the junction held 11 bases outside the gene matches. This CDR3 is built from 15 residues. The CDR3 nucleotides are TGTGCCAGCAGTCGCTTGACAGGGACAGCAGAAAAACTGTTTTTT. This translates into CASSRLTGTAEKLFF.

The rearrangement uses TRBV5-1 and TRBJ2-1; TRBD1 aligns across 7 bases. The CDR3 runs 15 residues. Trimming cost V 4 bases and J 3 bases; bases outside gene matches: 7. The germline V gene encodes CDR1 SGHRS and CDR2 YFSETQ. The CDR3 protein is CASSPGTESYNEQFF. CDR3 nucleotides: TGCGCCAGCAGCCCCGGGACAGAGAGCTACAATGAGCAGTTCTTC.

The CDR3 loop reads CASSPRLSSANNEQFF. The CDR3 region has the DNA TGTGCCAGCAGTCCCCGGTTGTCTAGCGCCAACAATGAGCAGTTCTTC. This chain uses TRBV12-3 or TRBV12-4 with TRBJ2-1, with D maybe TRBD2 (6 bases). CDR3 length: 16 amino acids. V dropped 5 bases and J dropped 5 bases, with 19 bases sitting between them.

This clonotype was counted at least ten times. This chain connects TRBV7-2 to TRBJ2-7; D is ambiguous. Trimming pared 1 base from V and 3 bases from J, leaving 7 bases between. The CDR3 runs 13 residues. The V gene's germline CDR1 is SGHTA and CDR2 FQGNSA. This CDR3 is CASSLGSHYEQYF. For the CDR3, the DNA is TGTGCCAGCAGCTTAGGCAGCCACTACGAGCAGTACTTC.

This clonotype was seen many times. The V call is TRBV7-2, the J call TRBJ2-3, with a possible D match to TRBD1 (7 bases). V shed 5 bases and J shed 10 bases, with 28 bases lying between them. The germline V gene has CDR1 SGHTA and CDR2 FQGNSA. The CDR3 contains 17 residues. CDR3 protein: CASSAIRPQGGASAQYF. CDR3 nucleotides: TGTGCCAGCAGCGCCATCCGACCTCAGGGGGGCGCTTCGGCGCAGTATTTT.